The source of this T cell receptor beta chain is a study of OX40 agonist ivuxolimab in advanced cancers. Study-level information: Three dose-escalation patients had partial responses: one with hepatocellular carcinoma and two with cutaneous melanoma.

Whole-study results and caveats: Among the lowest peripheral clonal expansion occurred in 0.1-3.0 mg/kg partial responders. Low normalized T-cell clonal expansion was additionally recorded for some nonresponders. At doses 0.1 to 3.0 mg/kg, CD4+ and CD8+ clones expanded.

This table comes from immunoSEQ multiplex PCR, and its TCRdb copy is limited to in-frame clones, with some not included. The sample has approximately 61,000 clones, about 89% seen once. About this clone itself: Its antigen is not identified.

CDR3 length: 12 residues. Germline CDR1 and CDR2: SGHTA and FQGNSA. V lost 1 base to trimming and J lost 7 bases, with 8 bases between them. This clonotype was sampled from an adult with an advanced solid tumor such as melanoma, head and neck, liver or kidney cancer. The sequences come from CD4+ or CD8+ T cells sorted from blood, collected in a trial of the OX40 agonist ivuxolimab. The J gene is TRBJ2-7, the V gene TRBV7-2; no clear D. CDR3: CASSLVRWEQYF. The CDR3 DNA is TGTGCCAGCAGCTTAGTCCGATGGGAGCAGTACTTC.